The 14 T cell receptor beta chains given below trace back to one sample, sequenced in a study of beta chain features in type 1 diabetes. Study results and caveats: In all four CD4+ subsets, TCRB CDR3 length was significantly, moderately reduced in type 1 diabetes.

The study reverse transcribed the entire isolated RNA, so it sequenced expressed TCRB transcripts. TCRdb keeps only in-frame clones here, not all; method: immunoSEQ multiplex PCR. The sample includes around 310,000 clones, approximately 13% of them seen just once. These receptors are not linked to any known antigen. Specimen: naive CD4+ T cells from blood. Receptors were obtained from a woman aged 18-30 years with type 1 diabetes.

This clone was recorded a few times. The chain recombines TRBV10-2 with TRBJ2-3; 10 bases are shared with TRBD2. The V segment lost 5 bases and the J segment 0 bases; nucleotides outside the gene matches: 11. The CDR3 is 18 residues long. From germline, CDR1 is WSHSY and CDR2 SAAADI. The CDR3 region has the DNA TGCGCCAGCAGTTCCCGTCCAGCGGGGGGGGCTAGCACAGATACGCAGTATTTT. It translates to CASSSRPAGGASTDTQYF.

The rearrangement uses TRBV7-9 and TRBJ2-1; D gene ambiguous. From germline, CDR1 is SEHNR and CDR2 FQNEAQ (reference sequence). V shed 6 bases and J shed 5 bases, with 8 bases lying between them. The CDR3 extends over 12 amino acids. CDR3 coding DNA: TGTGCCAGCAGTCCGTCCCACAATGAGCAGTTCTTC. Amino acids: CASSPSHNEQFF.

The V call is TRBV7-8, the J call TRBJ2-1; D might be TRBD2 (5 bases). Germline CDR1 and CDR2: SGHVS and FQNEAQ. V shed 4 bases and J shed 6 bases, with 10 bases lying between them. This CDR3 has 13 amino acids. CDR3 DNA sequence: TGTGCCAGCAGCTCCCAACTAGGCAATGAGCAGTTCTTC. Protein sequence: CASSSQLGNEQFF.

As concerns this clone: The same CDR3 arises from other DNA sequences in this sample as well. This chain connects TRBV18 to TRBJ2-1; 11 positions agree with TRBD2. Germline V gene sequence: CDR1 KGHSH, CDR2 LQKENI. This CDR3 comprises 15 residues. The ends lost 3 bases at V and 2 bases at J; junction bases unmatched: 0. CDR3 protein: CASSPGLAAYNEQFF. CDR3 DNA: TGTGCCAGCTCACCGGGACTAGCGGCCTACAATGAGCAGTTCTTC.

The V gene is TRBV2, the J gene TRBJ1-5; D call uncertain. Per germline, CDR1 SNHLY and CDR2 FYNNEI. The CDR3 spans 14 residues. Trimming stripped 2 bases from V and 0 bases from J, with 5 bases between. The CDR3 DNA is TGTGCCAGCAGTGAACAGGTTAGCAATCAGCCCCAGCATTTT. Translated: CASSEQVSNQPQHF.

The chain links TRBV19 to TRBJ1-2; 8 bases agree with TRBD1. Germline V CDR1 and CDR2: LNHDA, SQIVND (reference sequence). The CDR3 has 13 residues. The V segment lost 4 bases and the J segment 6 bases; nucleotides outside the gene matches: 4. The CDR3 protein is CASSKGQVDGYTF. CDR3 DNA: TGTGCCAGTAGTAAGGGACAGGTTGATGGCTACACCTTC.

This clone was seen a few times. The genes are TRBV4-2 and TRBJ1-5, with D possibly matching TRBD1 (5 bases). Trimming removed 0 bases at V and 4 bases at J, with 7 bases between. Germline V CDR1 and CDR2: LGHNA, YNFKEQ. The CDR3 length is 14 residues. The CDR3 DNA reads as TGTGCCAGCAGCCAAGAATGGACAAATCAGCCCCAGCATTTT. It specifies CASSQEWTNQPQHF.

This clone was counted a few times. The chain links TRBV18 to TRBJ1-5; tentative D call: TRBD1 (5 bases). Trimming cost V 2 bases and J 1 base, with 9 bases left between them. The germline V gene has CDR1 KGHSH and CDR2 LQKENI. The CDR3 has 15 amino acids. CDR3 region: CASSPGAGSNQPQHF. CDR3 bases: TGTGCCAGCTCACCAGGGGCAGGGAGCAATCAGCCCCAGCATTTT.

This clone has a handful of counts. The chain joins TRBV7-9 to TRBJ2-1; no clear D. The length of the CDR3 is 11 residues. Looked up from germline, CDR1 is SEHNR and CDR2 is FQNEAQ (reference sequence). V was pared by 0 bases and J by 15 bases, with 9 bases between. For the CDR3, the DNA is TGTGCCAGCAGCTTAGCGGCAGGTCCGTTCTTC. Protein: CASSLAAGPFF.

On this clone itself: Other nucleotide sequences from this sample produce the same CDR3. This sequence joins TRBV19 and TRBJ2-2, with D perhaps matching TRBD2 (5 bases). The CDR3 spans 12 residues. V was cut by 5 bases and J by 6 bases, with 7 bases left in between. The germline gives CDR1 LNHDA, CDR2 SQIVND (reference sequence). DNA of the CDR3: TGTGCCAGTAGTTCCGGGGCCGGGGAGCTGTTTTTT. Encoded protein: CASSSGAGELFF. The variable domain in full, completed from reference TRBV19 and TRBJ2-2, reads DGGITQSPKYLFRKEGQNVTLSCEQNLNHDAMYWYRQDPGQGLRLIYYSQIVNDFQKGDIAEGYSVSREKKESFPLTVTSAQKNPTAFYLCASSSGAGELFFGEGSRLTVL.

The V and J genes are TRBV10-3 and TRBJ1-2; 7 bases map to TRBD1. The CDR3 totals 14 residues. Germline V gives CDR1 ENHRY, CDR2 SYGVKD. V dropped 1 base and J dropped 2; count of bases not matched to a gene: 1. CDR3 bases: TGTGCCATCAGTGAGTGGGACAGAAACTATGGCTACACCTTC. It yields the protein CAISEWDRNYGYTF.

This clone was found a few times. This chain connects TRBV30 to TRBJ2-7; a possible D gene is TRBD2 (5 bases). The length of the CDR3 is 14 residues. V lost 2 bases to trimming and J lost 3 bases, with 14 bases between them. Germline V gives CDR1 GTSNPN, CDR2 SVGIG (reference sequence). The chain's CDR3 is CAWSLQGRNYEQYF. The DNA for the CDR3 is TGTGCCTGGAGTCTTCAAGGGAGAAACTACGAGCAGTACTTC. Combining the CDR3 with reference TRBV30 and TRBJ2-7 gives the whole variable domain SQTIHQWPATLVQPVGSPLSLECTVEGTSNPNLYWYRQAAGRGLQLLFYSVGIGQISSEVPQNLSASRPQDRQFILSSKKLLLSDSGFYLCAWSLQGRNYEQYFGPGTRLTVT.

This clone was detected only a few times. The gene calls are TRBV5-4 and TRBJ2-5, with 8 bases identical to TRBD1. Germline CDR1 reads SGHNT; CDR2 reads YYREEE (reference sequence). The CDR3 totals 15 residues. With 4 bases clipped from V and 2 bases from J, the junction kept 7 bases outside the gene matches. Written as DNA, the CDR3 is TGTGCCAGCAGCGCCACAGGGGGTCCTCAAGAGACCCAGTACTTC. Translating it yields CASSATGGPQETQYF.

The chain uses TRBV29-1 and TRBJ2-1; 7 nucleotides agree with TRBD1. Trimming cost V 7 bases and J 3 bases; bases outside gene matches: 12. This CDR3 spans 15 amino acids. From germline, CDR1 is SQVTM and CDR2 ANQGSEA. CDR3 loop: CSAAGAGGNYNEQFF. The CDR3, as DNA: TGCAGCGCGGCGGGTGCAGGGGGTAACTACAATGAGCAGTTCTTC.